This entry features one TCR beta chain sequence. What it recognizes is unknown. The data stem from a study of blood T cells in healthy people across ages. Broader study findings: Reliance upon unsorted PBMCs precluded definitive naive versus antigen-experienced comparison. Estimates of diversity drawn from one million T cells were considered underestimates.

Germline V lookup: CDR1 SNHLY, CDR2 FYNNEI. The CDR3 covers 12 residues. Trimming took off 7 bases at V and 6 bases at J, with 12 bases between the two ends. Donation came from healthy Caucasian individuals in Russia who were aged 6 to 90. Each sample provided at least 5 micrograms of extracted total RNA. Through a sample-barcoded 5' primer and a J-beta primer mix, a second PCR was run for 7 to 11 cycles. Each CDR3 protein is one row after TCRdb ran MiXCR on the 5' RACE reads. The sample has 750,000 to 950,000 distinct CDR3 sequences, almost 30% seen once. In addition, the sample was reused for a study of T cells of mothers and their children.

This TCR was recovered from a woman aged 35 to 49 in good health. V and J are TRBV2 and TRBJ1-2; D is uncertain. Material for sequencing was blood. The CDR3 DNA reads as TGTGCCAGCATGAGAGATGGGAATGGCTACACCTTC. This encodes CASMRDGNGYTF.